The 22 T cell receptor beta chains in this list originate from one sample, sequenced in a study of shared clonotypes between healthy human individuals. CD45RO negativity and positive selection for CCR7 defined naive CD8 cells, a population that excluded terminally differentiated effector memory CD45RA+ cells. TCRdb's table, derived via immunoSEQ multiplex PCR, lists solely in-frame clones and lacks some. The sample lists about 2 million clones; approximately 94% were seen once. Sequencing input: naive CD8+ T cells sorted from blood. Receptors were obtained from a man in his late teens or twenties in good health.

The V and J genes are TRBV28 and TRBJ2-1; D is perhaps TRBD2 (6 bases). There are 19 residues in the CDR3. CDR1 and CDR2 from the germline V gene are MDHEN and SYDVKM. V was clipped by 1 base and J by 2 bases, with 21 bases between them. The CDR3 coding sequence is TGTGCCAGCAGTTTATTTGTGGGGGAGGAGGACGGACCCTACAATGAGCAGTTCTTC. Protein sequence: CASSLFVGEEDGPYNEQFF.

This clone was observed a single time. This chain connects TRBV27 to TRBJ1-6; 9 bases are shared with TRBD1. CDR3 length: 15 residues. Trimming cost V 6 bases and J 7 bases; bases outside gene matches: 7. Looked up from germline, CDR1 is MNHEY and CDR2 is SMNVEV (reference sequence). CDR3 in amino acids: CASRYTQGANSPLHF. DNA for the CDR3: TGTGCCAGCAGGTACACACAGGGGGCGAATTCACCCCTCCACTTT.

In the case of this clone: The identical CDR3 is also encoded by other nucleotide sequences in the sample. The chain has TRBV7-9 and TRBJ2-1, with 11 bases that match TRBD1. Germline V lookup: CDR1 SEHNR, CDR2 FQNEAQ (reference sequence). This CDR3 is built from 15 residues. The trim removed 5 bases at V and 2 bases at J, leaving 2 bases unmatched. In nucleotides, the CDR3 is TGTGCCAGCAGCCTGGGACAGGGGGCCTACAATGAGCAGTTCTTC. It specifies CASSLGQGAYNEQFF.

This chain links TRBV7-6 with TRBJ2-1, with 7 bases matching TRBD1. Germline V lookup: CDR1 SGHVS, CDR2 FNYEAQ. Trimming cost V 2 bases and J 6 bases; bases outside gene matches: 7. This CDR3 comprises 15 residues. CDR3 protein: CASSLLQGTGNEQFF. CDR3 sequence (DNA): TGTGCCAGCAGCTTACTACAGGGGACGGGCAATGAGCAGTTCTTC. The full variable domain, in which reference TRBV7-6 and TRBJ2-1 provide the parts outside the CDR3, is GAGVSQSPRYKVTKRGQDVALRCDPISGHVSLYWYRQALGQGPEFLTYFNYEAQQDKSGLPNDRFSAERPEGSISTLTIQRTEQRDSAMYRCASSLLQGTGNEQFFGPGTRLTVL.

The chain uses TRBV5-1 and TRBJ2-7, with 10 nucleotides matching TRBD1. Germline V CDR1 and CDR2: SGHRS, YFSETQ. The CDR3 is made up of 15 amino acids. With 2 bases clipped from V and 3 bases from J, the junction kept 5 bases outside the gene matches. Here the CDR3 reads CASSFPGTGDYEQYF. In DNA form, the CDR3 reads TGCGCCAGCAGCTTCCCCGGGACAGGGGACTACGAGCAGTACTTC. Based on the CDR3 plus reference TRBV5-1 and TRBJ2-7, the full variable domain is KAGVTQTPRYLIKTRGQQVTLSCSPISGHRSVSWYQQTPGQGLQFLFEYFSETQRNKGNFPGRFSGRQFSNSRSEMNVSTLELGDSALYLCASSFPGTGDYEQYFGPGTRLTVT.

This clone was found a few times. This chain uses TRBV5-1 with TRBJ1-2; 7 nucleotides agree with TRBD1. Germline trimming cut 4 bases from V and 3 bases from J; bases unmatched to any gene: 6. The CDR3 has 14 residues. Germline V CDR1 and CDR2: SGHRS, YFSETQ. CDR3 nucleotide sequence: TGCGCCAGCAGCATATGGGACAGTGACTATGGCTACACCTTC. This translates into CASSIWDSDYGYTF.

There are a few counts of this clone. The same CDR3 is also encoded by other DNA sequences in this sample. The chain is built from TRBV4-1 and TRBJ1-4, with 9 nucleotides matching TRBD1. The CDR3 loop spans 15 amino acids. The ends lost 1 base at V and 5 bases at J; junction bases unmatched: 2. In germline, CDR1 is MGHRA, CDR2 YSYEKL. The CDR3 sequence: CASSQVGTGNEKLFF. The CDR3 region has the DNA TGCGCCAGCAGCCAAGTGGGGACAGGGAATGAAAAACTGTTTTTT.

Turning to this clone: The sample holds other DNA sequences that translate to the same CDR3. The chain combines TRBV13 with TRBJ2-5; tentatively, D is TRBD1 or TRBD2 (5 bases each). With 5 bases removed from V and 4 bases from J, the gap between germline ends came to 14 bases. This CDR3 region has 14 residues. CDR1 is PRHDT and CDR2 is FYEKMQ in the germline V gene (reference sequence). The CDR3 reads CASSLEGGGETQYF. The CDR3 region has the DNA TGTGCCAGCAGCCTCGAGGGTGGGGGAGAGACCCAGTACTTC.

J is TRBJ1-2 and V is TRBV27, with D perhaps TRBD1 (5 bases). Germline V gene lookup returns CDR1 MNHEY and CDR2 SMNVEV (reference sequence). The CDR3 sequence is 14 residues long. Trimming took 2 bases from V and 8 from J, leaving 15 bases between them. The CDR3 region is CASSLRQGREGYTF. CDR3 coding DNA: TGTGCCAGCAGTTTAAGGCAGGGTCGAGAAGGCTACACCTTC.

This clone showed up just once. The V call is TRBV5-8, the J call TRBJ2-7, with D possibly being TRBD1 (5 bases). The germline V gene has CDR1 SGHTS and CDR2 YDEGEE. The CDR3 covers 15 residues. Trimming pared 0 bases from V and 5 bases from J, leaving 15 bases between. DNA of the CDR3: TGTGCCAGCAGCTTGGGTCTCGAACAGGTCCACGAGCAGTACTTC. Translation: CASSLGLEQVHEQYF.

The rearrangement joins TRBV6-5 to TRBJ2-3; a possible D gene is TRBD2 (6 bases). V lost 6 bases, J lost 10 bases, and 17 bases lay in between. From germline, CDR1 is MNHEY and CDR2 SVGAGI. This CDR3 is built from 13 residues. The CDR3 coding sequence is TGTGCCAGCAGCTCCGGGAGTCCGGAGGCGCAGTATTTT. This encodes CASSSGSPEAQYF.

The CDR3 sequence: CASRQGPYGYTF. The CDR3 region has the DNA TGTGCCAGTCGACAGGGTCCCTATGGCTACACCTTC. The V call is TRBV19, the J call TRBJ1-2; 7 bases agree with TRBD1. Germline V CDR1 and CDR2: LNHDA, SQIVND (reference sequence). V shed 8 bases and J 4 bases; nucleotides not matched to a gene: 4. The CDR3 extends over 12 amino acids.

The chain carries TRBV4-1 and TRBJ1-5; D gene ambiguous. V lost 0 bases and J lost 1, with 10 bases in between. The CDR3 is 16 amino acids. Germline V CDR1 and CDR2: MGHRA, YSYEKL. Here the CDR3 reads CASSQEGMGSNQPQHF. The CDR3 DNA is TGCGCCAGCAGCCAAGAGGGGATGGGGAGCAATCAGCCCCAGCATTTT.

The chain employs TRBV29-1 and TRBJ2-7, with D hard to call. The CDR3 extends over 9 amino acids. CDR1 is SQVTM and CDR2 is ANQGSEA in the germline V gene. The DNA of the CDR3 is TGCAGACACGGTCGGGAGCAGTACTTC. It translates to CRHGREQYF.

The CDR3 sequence: CASSLGQTSYEQYF. DNA for the CDR3: TGTGCCAGCAGCTTAGGACAGACTTCCTACGAGCAGTACTTC. The gene calls are TRBV7-9 and TRBJ2-5; D may be TRBD1 (5 bases). Judging by the DNA end, TRBJ2-7 fits better; the J call may be wrong. The CDR3 spans 14 residues. The germline V gene has CDR1 SEHNR and CDR2 FQNEAQ (reference sequence).

The chain joins TRBV13 to TRBJ2-7; possible D gene TRBD1, 6 bases. This CDR3 spans 14 amino acids. Germline V gene data show CDR1 as PRHDT and CDR2 as FYEKMQ (reference sequence). Trimming took off 4 bases at V and 2 bases at J, with 12 bases between the two ends. DNA for the CDR3: TGTGCCAGCAGCTACAGGACAGACACCTACGAGCAGTACTTC. It codes for CASSYRTDTYEQYF.

This clone showed up just once. V is TRBV28 and J is TRBJ2-1; D possibly matches TRBD1 or TRBD2 (5 bases each). The CDR3 has 12 residues. The V end was cut by 5 bases, the J end by 7 bases, with 9 bases between. Per the germline V gene, CDR1 is MDHEN and CDR2 is SYDVKM. Here the CDR3 reads CASSPGRNEQFF. The CDR3 coding sequence is TGTGCCAGCAGTCCGGGACGGAATGAGCAGTTCTTC.

Comments on this clone: Other DNA variants within this sample encode the same CDR3. The chain combines TRBV5-4 with TRBJ1-6, with a possible D match to TRBD1 (5 bases). The CDR3 covers 12 residues. Germline CDR1 is SGHNT and CDR2 is YYREEE (reference sequence). Trimming removed 0 bases at V and 13 bases at J, with 8 bases between. The CDR3 sequence: CASSLGGPPLHF. In nucleotides, the CDR3 is TGTGCCAGCAGCTTGGGGGGCCCGCCCCTCCACTTT.

This clone was seen more than once but under ten times. The chain employs TRBV14 and TRBJ2-1, with 10 bases lining up with TRBD2. Germline V gives CDR1 SGHDN, CDR2 FVKESK. The CDR3 extends over 16 amino acids. V dropped 0 bases and J dropped 11; count of bases not matched to a gene: 10. CDR3 sequence reads: CASSQDVFTSGTQQFF. For the CDR3, the DNA is TGTGCCAGCAGCCAAGATGTTTTCACTAGCGGGACGCAGCAGTTCTTC.

This clone appeared a single time. The chain combines TRBV27 with TRBJ1-2; D unresolved. The germline V gene has CDR1 MNHEY and CDR2 SMNVEV (reference sequence). Deletions cut 3 bases from V and 8 bases from J, with 13 bases between. The CDR3 spans 13 residues. The CDR3 loop is CASSFQGRRGYTF. DNA for the CDR3: TGTGCCAGCAGTTTCCAAGGGAGACGCGGCTACACCTTC.

This rearrangement joins TRBV6-5 to TRBJ2-7; the match to TRBD2 covers 7 bases. The CDR3 is 16 residues long. Looked up from germline, CDR1 is MNHEY and CDR2 is SVGAGI. V shed 3 bases and J 0 bases; nucleotides not matched to a gene: 8. CDR3 loop: CASSYFGGGTSYEQYF. The CDR3, as DNA: TGTGCCAGCAGTTATTTTGGGGGAGGGACCTCCTACGAGCAGTACTTC.

V gene TRBV9 combines with J gene TRBJ2-7; 8 bases are shared with TRBD1. Germline lookup yields CDR1 SGDLS and CDR2 YYNGEE. The CDR3 loop spans 16 amino acids. With 4 bases clipped from V and 0 bases from J, the junction kept 9 bases outside the gene matches. The CDR3 spells CASSPQGRGPSYEQYF. The CDR3 DNA reads TGTGCCAGCAGCCCCCAGGGCAGGGGGCCCTCCTACGAGCAGTACTTC.